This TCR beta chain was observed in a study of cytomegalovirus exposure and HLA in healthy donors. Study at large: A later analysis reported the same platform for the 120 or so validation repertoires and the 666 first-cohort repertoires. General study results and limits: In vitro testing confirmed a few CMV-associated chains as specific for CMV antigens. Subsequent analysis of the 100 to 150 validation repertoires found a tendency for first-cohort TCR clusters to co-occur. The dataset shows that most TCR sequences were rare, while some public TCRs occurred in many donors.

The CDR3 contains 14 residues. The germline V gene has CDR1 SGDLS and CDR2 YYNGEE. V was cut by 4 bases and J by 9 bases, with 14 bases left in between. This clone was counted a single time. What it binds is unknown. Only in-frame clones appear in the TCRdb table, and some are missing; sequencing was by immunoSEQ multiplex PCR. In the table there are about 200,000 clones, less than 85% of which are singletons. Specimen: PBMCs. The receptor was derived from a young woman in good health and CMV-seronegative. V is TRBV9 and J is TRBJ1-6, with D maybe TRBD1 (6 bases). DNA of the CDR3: TGTGCCAGCAGCCCAGAGGGGGGGATTTCACCCCTCCACTTT. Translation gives CASSPEGGISPLHF. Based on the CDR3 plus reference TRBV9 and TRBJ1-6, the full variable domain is DSGVTQTPKHLITATGQRVTLRCSPRSGDLSVYWYQQSLDQGLQFLIQYYNGEERAKGNILERFSAQQFPDLHSELNLSSLELGDSALYFCASSPEGGISPLHFGNGTRLTVT.